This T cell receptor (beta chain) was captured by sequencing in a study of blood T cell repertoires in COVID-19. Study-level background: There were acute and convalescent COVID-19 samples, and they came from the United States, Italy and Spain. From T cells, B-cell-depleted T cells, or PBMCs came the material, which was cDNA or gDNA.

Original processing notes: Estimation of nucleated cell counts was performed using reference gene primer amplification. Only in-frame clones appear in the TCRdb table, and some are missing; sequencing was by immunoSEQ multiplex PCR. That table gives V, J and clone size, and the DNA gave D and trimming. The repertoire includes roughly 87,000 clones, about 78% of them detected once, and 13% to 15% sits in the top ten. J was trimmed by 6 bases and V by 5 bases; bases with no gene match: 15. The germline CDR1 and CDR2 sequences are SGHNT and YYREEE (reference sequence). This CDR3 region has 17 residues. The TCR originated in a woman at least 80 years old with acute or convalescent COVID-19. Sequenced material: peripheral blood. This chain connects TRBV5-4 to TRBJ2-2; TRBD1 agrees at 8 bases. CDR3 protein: CASSLGIDRGRAGELFF. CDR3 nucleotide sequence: TGTGCCAGCAGTCTTGGTATCGACAGGGGACGGGCCGGGGAGCTGTTTTTT.